These 9 T cell receptor beta chains were sequenced from one sample in a study of blood T cell repertoires in COVID-19. Sequenced by immunoSEQ multiplex PCR; TCRdb stores in-frame clones only, minus some. The sample holds 47,000 or so clones; around 81% are singletons and the top ten take around 24%. The sample was peripheral blood. The receptors here all came from a woman older than 75 with COVID-19, enrolled during active disease.

CDR3 region: CASSLVGGWPLHF. Here the CDR3 DNA reads TGTGCCAGCAGTTTAGTCGGCGGGTGGCCCCTCCACTTT. V is TRBV28 and J is TRBJ1-6; D not resolved. Trimming shortened V by 2 bases and J by 13 bases, and 12 bases separated the two germline ends. The CDR3 extends over 13 amino acids. The germline V gene has CDR1 MDHEN and CDR2 SYDVKM.

In its sample, this clone was seen once. The chain combines TRBV7-9 with TRBJ1-5, with 7 bases fitting TRBD1. Germline V gene lookup returns CDR1 SEHNR and CDR2 FQNEAQ (reference sequence). The CDR3 runs 13 residues. V shed 1 base, J shed 8 bases, and the junction held 2 bases outside the gene matches. As DNA, the CDR3 is TGTGCCAGCAGCTTAGGCAGGGGGGAGCCCCAGCATTTT. As protein: CASSLGRGEPQHF.

V usage is TRBV4-1 and J usage is TRBJ1-2; 8 nucleotides match TRBD1. This CDR3 contains 17 residues. Germline V gives CDR1 MGHRA, CDR2 YSYEKL. V was pared by 3 bases and J by 5 bases, with 14 bases of the junction left unmatched. The CDR3 DNA sequence: TGCGCCAGCAGCCACGACATTGGACAGGGAATTGGATATGGCTACACCTTC. Protein sequence: CASSHDIGQGIGYGYTF.

The sample holds one count of this clone. The genes are TRBV19 and TRBJ1-4; 10 bases align to TRBD1. CDR1 and CDR2 from the germline V gene are LNHDA and SQIVND (reference sequence). V lost 5 bases and J lost 0; bases outside the gene matches: 6. CDR3 length: 17 residues. CDR3 residues: CASSSRDRGSTNEKLFF. In DNA form, the CDR3 reads TGTGCCAGTAGTTCCCGGGACAGGGGCTCAACTAATGAAAAACTGTTTTTT.

V is TRBV6-5 and J is TRBJ1-2, with D unresolved. This CDR3 contains 14 residues. Germline loops: CDR1 MNHEY, CDR2 SVGAGI. The V end was cut by 8 bases, the J end by 8 bases, with 21 bases between. The DNA for the CDR3 is TGTGCCAGCGGTAGCTCCAATCAACTCAGAGGCTACACCTTC. Protein product: CASGSSNQLRGYTF.

The chain uses TRBV7-2 and TRBJ1-3; D possibly corresponds to TRBD1 (6 bases). The CDR3 consists of 15 residues. Per germline, CDR1 SGHTA and CDR2 FQGNSA. Trimming cost V 1 base and J 3 bases, with 10 bases left between them. The CDR3 protein is CASSLDRASGNTIYF. CDR3 nucleotides: TGTGCCAGCAGCTTAGACAGGGCTAGTGGAAACACCATATATTTT.

The CDR3 loop is CASSTPYEQYF. As DNA, the CDR3 is TGTGCCAGTTCTACCCCCTACGAGCAGTACTTC. The rearrangement joins TRBV19 to TRBJ2-7; D is undetermined. Between the trimmed V and J ends, which lost 8 bases and 2 bases, there was a span of 7 bases. There are 11 residues in the CDR3. CDR1 and CDR2 from the germline V gene are LNHDA and SQIVND (reference sequence).

This chain joins TRBV7-3 and TRBJ2-6; D ambiguous. The length of the CDR3 is 15 residues. Per the germline V gene, CDR1 is SGHTA and CDR2 is FQGTGA. Trimming pared 3 bases from V and 1 base from J, leaving 7 bases between. The DNA for the CDR3 is TGTGCCAGCAGCTTCTCGGTTTCTGGGGCCAACGTCCTGACTTTC. Translated: CASSFSVSGANVLTF.

The gene calls are TRBV11-2 and TRBJ2-7, with D unresolved. The CDR3 sequence is 13 residues long. The germline gives CDR1 SGHAT, CDR2 FQNNGV. V lost 2 bases and J 2 bases, leaving 7 bases between the germline ends. The CDR3 loop is CASSLSPTYEQYF. In DNA form, the CDR3 reads TGTGCCAGCAGCTTAAGCCCTACCTACGAGCAGTACTTC. Full variable domain (missing parts from reference TRBV11-2 and TRBJ2-7): EAGVAQSPRYKIIEKRQSVAFWCNPISGHATLYWYQQILGQGPKLLIQFQNNGVVDDSQLPKDRFSAERLKGVDSTLKIQPAKLEDSAVYLCASSLSPTYEQYFGPGTRLTVT.